A selection of T cell receptor beta chains follows, all from one sample in a study of CD8 T cells in ankylosing spondylitis. TCRdb re-analysed the 5' RACE reads in MiXCR, keeping a single row per CDR3 protein. This table has around 230,000 distinct CDR3 sequences, 7% to 10% appearing once. Sequenced material: blood, either unsorted or a sorted T cell fraction (not recorded which). These receptors were taken from a female donor with ankylosing spondylitis or in good health (not recorded which). CDR3s include the opening cysteine and the closing phenylalanine or tryptophan. A D gene is named only where the DNA matches it firmly. The size entry is marked missing in some rows and otherwise reads once, few, many or a size class.

j_call v_call clone_size d_call cdr3_nt cdr3_aa
TRBJ1-1 TRBV3-1 many - TGTGCCAGCAGCCAAGAAGGGCAGGCGAACACTGAAGCTTTCTTT CASSQEGQANTEAFF
TRBJ2-1 TRBV10-3 many TRBD2 TGTGCCATCAGTGGGGCGGCGGGGGAGCTCTACAATGAGCAGTTCTTC CAISGAAGELYNEQFF
TRBJ2-3 TRBV18 many TRBD1 TGTGCCAGCTCACCCGACAGGGCAGGAGATACGCAGTATTTT CASSPDRAGDTQYF
TRBJ1-1 TRBV19 many - TGTGCCAGTAGTGCTCGGCGGAACACTGAAGCTTTCTTT CASSARRNTEAFF
TRBJ1-6 TRBV12-3/TRBV12-4 many - TGTGCCAGCAGTTTTCGCCAGGTGAAAAATTCACCCCTCCACTTT CASSFRQVKNSPLHF
TRBJ2-3 TRBV2 many - TGTGCCAGCAGTGAAGCGTTCGGGACTCCCTCCACAGATACGCAGTATTTT CASSEAFGTPSTDTQYF
TRBJ2-7 TRBV7-9 many - TGTGCCAGCAGCTTCGGGGACGAGCAGTACTTC CASSFGDEQYF
TRBJ2-3 TRBV4-3 - TRBD2 TGCGCCAGCAGCCAAGACAGGACTAGCGGGGGGCTCCAGGATACGCAGTATTTT CASSQDRTSGGLQDTQYF
TRBJ1-3 TRBV20-1 many - TGCAGTGCTCTCCGACAGGTTAATGGAAACACCATATATTTT CSALRQVNGNTIYF
TRBJ2-3 TRBV20-1 many - TGCAGTGTCAAGGTGTCCGGTTCCGATACGCAGTATTTT CSVKVSGSDTQYF
TRBJ2-7 TRBV7-2 few TRBD1 TGTGCCAGCAGCTGGGGACAGGGTCCCTACGAGCAGTACTTC CASSWGQGPYEQYF
TRBJ2-1 TRBV7-9 many TRBD2 TGTGCCAGCAGACCTCCTAGCGGGCAATCCTACAATGAGCAGTTCTTC CASRPPSGQSYNEQFF
TRBJ2-1 TRBV5-1 many TRBD2 TGCGCCAGCAGCTTGGTAGCGGGAGTACAGGGTGAGCAGTTCTTC CASSLVAGVQGEQFF
TRBJ1-5 TRBV28 many TRBD1 TGTGCCAGCAGCTCACAGGGGGGCCCAAATCAGCCCCAGCATTTT CASSSQGGPNQPQHF
TRBJ2-4 TRBV20-1 many TRBD2 TGCAGTGCTAGAGACCCTAGCGGGATAAACATTCAGTACTTC CSARDPSGINIQYF
TRBJ1-1 TRBV7-9 few - TGTGCCAGCAGCTTCCAGGATGAAGCTTTCTTT CASSFQDEAFF
TRBJ1-2 TRBV19 many - TGTGCCAGTAGTGACCCGGGACTGCCCTATGGCTACACCTTC CASSDPGLPYGYTF
TRBJ1-1 TRBV2 many - TGTGCCAGCAGTGGATTTGGGGGCACTGAAGCTTTCTTT CASSGFGGTEAFF
TRBJ2-7 TRBV19 few TRBD2 TGTGCCAGTAGTGCACTAGCGGGAGGAATCTACGAGCAGTACTTC CASSALAGGIYEQYF
TRBJ2-3 TRBV5-1 - - TGCGCCAGCAGCTTGGTCGGAGGATTGGGCACAGATACGCAGTATTTT CASSLVGGLGTDTQYF
TRBJ2-1 TRBV7-2 many TRBD2 TGTGCCAGCAGCCCAACCAGCGGGAGTTCACACAATGAGCAGTTCTTC CASSPTSGSSHNEQFF
TRBJ2-7 TRBV5-1 few TRBD1 TGCGCCAGCAGCTATGGACAGGGATGGAGGGAGCAGTACTTC CASSYGQGWREQYF